These 13 T cell receptor beta chains came from one sample sequenced in a study of blood T cell repertoires in COVID-19 (dated by TCRdb to 2020 to 2022). The library was generated by the immunoSEQ multiplex PCR assay. TCRdb carries this immuneACCESS record with in-frame sequences only. Its versions omit some clonotypes, under half of them owing to an unresolved V gene in the studies checked, with the rest unexplained. Recorded for this sample are about 190,000 clones; roughly 80% of them occurred a single time. The ten biggest clones cover around 6.9% of the sample. Input material: peripheral blood. These receptors originate from a man aged 55 to 70 with acute or convalescent COVID-19.

The count of this clone is one. This rearrangement joins TRBV15 to TRBJ2-1; TRBD1 matches at 7 bases. Germline V lookup: CDR1 LNHNV, CDR2 YYDKDF (reference sequence). The CDR3 covers 15 residues. The J segment lost 8 bases and the V segment lost 2 bases, leaving 9 bases of the junction unmatched. The CDR3 nucleotides read TGTGCCACCAGCAGACCTGCTACAGGGGAGTATGAGCAGTTCTTC. It is translated as CATSRPATGEYEQFF. The entire variable domain, with the rest obtained from reference TRBV15 and TRBJ2-1, is as follows: DAMVIQNPRYQVTQFGKPVTLSCSQTLNHNVMYWYQQKSSQAPKLLFHYYDKDFNNEADTPDNFQSRRPNTSFCFLDIRSPGLGDTAMYLCATSRPATGEYEQFFGPGTRLTVL.

The chain uses TRBV19 and TRBJ1-5; D may be TRBD1 (5 bases). V lost 4 bases and J 0 bases, leaving 10 bases between the germline ends. Germline-derived CDR1 and CDR2 are LNHDA and SQIVND (reference sequence). This CDR3 has 15 amino acids. The CDR3 DNA reads TGTGCCAGTAGTACCAACACAGGTAGCAATCAGCCCCAGCATTTT. Its protein is CASSTNTGSNQPQHF.

The chain combines TRBV6-5 with TRBJ1-5; unclear D gene. Trimming stripped 0 bases from V and 8 bases from J, with 11 bases between. Germline V gene sequence: CDR1 MNHEY, CDR2 SVGAGI. The CDR3 extends over 14 amino acids. The CDR3, as DNA: TGTGCCAGCAGTTACTCGGCCTCACGAAAGCCCCAGCATTTT. Translated: CASSYSASRKPQHF.

For this clone: The same CDR3 also results from other DNA sequences found in this sample. The chain has TRBV18 and TRBJ1-1, with D uncertain. This CDR3 has 17 residues. Germline V gives CDR1 KGHSH, CDR2 LQKENI. With 3 bases removed from V and 2 bases from J, the gap between germline ends came to 19 bases. In nucleotides, the CDR3 is TGTGCCAGCTCACCCCGACAAGGGAGGAGGCTAAACACTGAAGCTTTCTTT. This sequence encodes CASSPRQGRRLNTEAFF. The whole variable domain, filled in from reference TRBV18 and TRBJ1-1, reads NAGVMQNPRHLVRRRGQEARLRCSPMKGHSHVYWYRQLPEEGLKFMVYLQKENIIDESGMPKERFSAEFPKEGPSILRIQQVVRGDSAAYFCASSPRQGRRLNTEAFFGQGTRLTVV.

The chain combines TRBV5-1 with TRBJ2-1; the match to TRBD2 covers 11 bases. The trim removed 1 base at V and 7 bases at J, leaving 7 bases unmatched. There are 16 residues in the CDR3. In germline, CDR1 is SGHRS, CDR2 YFSETQ. The CDR3 sequence is CASSLTLAGGPNEQFF. CDR3 in DNA: TGCGCCAGCAGCTTGACTTTAGCGGGGGGGCCTAATGAGCAGTTCTTC.

The V and J genes are TRBV14 and TRBJ2-1; unclear D gene. Germline CDR1 and CDR2: SGHDN and FVKESK. With 4 bases removed from V and 5 bases from J, the gap between germline ends came to 12 bases. The CDR3 covers 14 residues. CDR3 region: CASSPRGRNNEQFF. In DNA, the CDR3 is TGTGCCAGCAGCCCCCGCGGTCGTAACAATGAGCAGTTCTTC.

This clone was seen a few times. The genes are TRBV12-3 or TRBV12-4 and TRBJ1-2; a weak D match, TRBD1 (6 bases). V shed 3 bases and J shed 7 bases, with 9 bases lying between them. CDR3 length: 12 residues. The CDR3: CASSFQGGGYTF. The CDR3 DNA is TGTGCCAGCAGTTTCCAAGGGGGTGGCTACACCTTC.

The chain uses TRBV7-9 and TRBJ2-1, with TRBD2 matching over 9 bases. V shed 1 base and J 8 bases; nucleotides not matched to a gene: 6. CDR1 is SEHNR and CDR2 is FQNEAQ in the germline V gene (reference sequence). The CDR3 extends over 15 amino acids. This chain's CDR3 is CASSLEAGGPHEQFF. As DNA, the CDR3 is TGTGCCAGCAGCTTAGAGGCGGGAGGGCCGCATGAGCAGTTCTTC.

V gene TRBV10-3 combines with J gene TRBJ1-2, with TRBD1 as a possible D gene (6 bases). The ends were cut back, 6 bases at V and 1 base at J, with 9 bases in the middle. CDR3 length: 13 amino acids. Germline CDR1 and CDR2: ENHRY and SYGVKD. CDR3 sequence reads: CAISPQGNYGYTF. Written as DNA, the CDR3 is TGTGCCATCAGCCCACAGGGTAACTATGGCTACACCTTC.

V is TRBV6-5 and J is TRBJ1-1; unclear D gene. Trimming shortened V by 2 bases and J by 8 bases, and 9 bases separated the two germline ends. Germline CDR1 reads MNHEY; CDR2 reads SVGAGI. CDR3 length equals 12 residues. The CDR3 loop reads CASSYMEREAFF. The CDR3, as DNA: TGTGCCAGCAGTTACATGGAGAGAGAAGCTTTCTTT.

The chain is built from TRBV6-5 and TRBJ1-5; 9 positions agree with TRBD1. The V and J ends lost 6 bases and 4 bases, in that order; junction bases with no gene match: 7. The CDR3 consists of 15 residues. Germline V gene sequence: CDR1 MNHEY, CDR2 SVGAGI. The CDR3 DNA reads TGTGCCAGCAGCTCGACAGGGGGAGGGAATCAGCCCCAGCATTTT. Its translation: CASSSTGGGNQPQHF.

This chain links TRBV5-1 with TRBJ2-7; the match to TRBD2 covers 8 bases. The CDR3 contains 14 residues. J gave up 2 bases and V 0 bases, and 1 base lay outside the gene matches. Germline values: CDR1 SGHRS, CDR2 YFSETQ. CDR3 nucleotides: TGCGCCAGCAGCTTGGGCGGGGGGACCTACGAGCAGTACTTC. It yields the protein CASSLGGGTYEQYF.

The rearrangement uses TRBV9 and TRBJ2-3; the match to TRBD2 covers 12 bases. V lost 4 bases, J lost 4 bases, and 7 bases stayed unmatched. Germline values: CDR1 SGDLS, CDR2 YYNGEE. This CDR3 is built from 16 residues. CDR3 coding DNA: TGTGCCAGCAGCCCCCGGACTAGCGGGGAAGCAGATACGCAGTATTTT. This codes for CASSPRTSGEADTQYF.